This T cell receptor (beta chain) stems from a study of cytomegalovirus exposure and HLA in healthy donors. A multiplex PCR was run with 60 Vbeta primers and 13 Jbeta primers. The repertoire was sequenced with immunoSEQ multiplex PCR; TCRdb's copy has only in-frame clones and lacks some. The sample lists more than 95,000 clones; approximately 80% were seen once. The germline gives CDR1 MNHNS, CDR2 SASEGT. With 3 bases removed from V and 6 bases from J, the gap between germline ends came to 15 bases. This CDR3 has 14 residues. This receptor was identified in a man aged 45-65 years in good health and CMV-seropositive. The material sequenced was PBMCs. The chain links TRBV6-1 to TRBJ2-7; D is possibly TRBD1 (5 bases). The CDR3 DNA is TGTGCCAGCAGTGATAGTGGGGCCGGGTCCGAGCAGTACTTC. Amino acids: CASSDSGAGSEQYF.